This T cell receptor (beta chain) was sequenced in a study of T cell responses to AZD1222 COVID-19 vaccine. General study findings and limits: Donors were mostly white British, more females; clonal diversity possibly underestimated. Baseline serology detected seropositivity in only six AZD1222 recipients. Per reports, nearly half of all spike-specific TCRs target regions that are unmutated in variants.

Worth noting for this clone: Its antigen is still unknown.

The data were produced by immunoSEQ multiplex PCR, yet TCRdb's version contains in-frame clones alone and is incomplete. The sample includes 100,000 to 150,000 clones, 90% of them seen just once. Sequenced here: peripheral blood, sampled on day 0 of AZD1222 vaccination. The source of this sequence is an adult in good health.

CDR3 bases: TGTGCCAGCAGTTCCGGGAGCTACACCTTC. It translates to CASSSGSYTF. The rearrangement joins TRBV28 to TRBJ1-2; D is unclear. Germline V gene sequence: CDR1 MDHEN, CDR2 SYDVKM. This CDR3 region has 10 residues. Trimming took 4 bases from V and 9 from J, leaving 6 bases between them.